Here is one T cell receptor (beta chain) with its context. Its antigen is as yet unknown. The data derive from a study of cytomegalovirus exposure and HLA in healthy donors. Study outcomes and limitations: Trimming of TCR beta V- and J-genes showed a link, identified in a later analysis, to a missense DCLRE1C variant.

A multiplex PCR was run with 60 Vbeta primers and 13 Jbeta primers. TCRdb's table, derived via immunoSEQ multiplex PCR, lists solely in-frame clones and lacks some. The data show 100,000 to 150,000 clones, with just over 70% seen just once and more than 2.5% held by the top ten. Trimming shortened V by 0 bases and J by 0 bases, and 6 bases separated the two germline ends. Germline assignment: CDR1 SGHRS and CDR2 YFSETQ. This CDR3 spans 14 amino acids. Every donor was a healthy person donating bone marrow. The sample consisted of PBMCs. This chain joins TRBV5-1 and TRBJ1-1; no clear D gene. This receptor was obtained from a woman in her sixties or seventies in good health and CMV-seropositive. CDR3 sequence: CASSLAVLNTEAFF. The CDR3, as DNA: TGCGCCAGCAGCTTGGCCGTCCTGAACACTGAAGCTTTCTTT.